This entry lists 3 T cell receptor beta chains sequenced from one sample in a study of blood T cell repertoires in COVID-19. The data were produced by immunoSEQ multiplex PCR, yet TCRdb's version contains in-frame clones alone and is incomplete. The sample shows approximately 200,000 clones, roughly 82% of them seen only once. Sequencing used PBMCs or T cells enriched from blood (not recorded which). The receptors stem from a middle-aged man who had recovered from COVID-19.

Worth noting for this clone: Different DNA sequences within this sample yield the same CDR3. The chain links TRBV2 to TRBJ1-5; TRBD1 matches at 8 bases. V lost 3 bases, J lost 4 bases, and 2 bases stayed unmatched. Germline CDR1 and CDR2: SNHLY and FYNNEI. This CDR3 contains 14 residues. CDR3 DNA: TGTGCCAGCAGTGAGCAGGGGGCGAATCAGCCCCAGCATTTT. Encoded protein: CASSEQGANQPQHF.

This chain uses TRBV13 with TRBJ2-7; 9 bases agree with TRBD2. Germline values: CDR1 PRHDT, CDR2 FYEKMQ (reference sequence). The CDR3 contains 18 residues. After removal of 5 bases from V and 1 base from J, the junction contained 15 bases not matched to a gene. CDR3 region: CASSPRGQLAGRSYEQYV. In DNA form, the CDR3 reads TGTGCCAGCAGCCCCCGAGGGCAGCTAGCGGGACGGTCCTACGAGCAGTACGTC.

The rearrangement joins TRBV28 to TRBJ1-2, with D tentatively TRBD1 (6 bases). The germline V gene encodes CDR1 MDHEN and CDR2 SYDVKM. With 6 bases removed from V and 5 bases from J, the gap between germline ends came to 16 bases. The CDR3 contains 14 residues. CDR3 protein: CASRDGTPSYGYTF. The CDR3 nucleotides are TGTGCCAGCAGGGACGGGACACCTAGTTATGGCTACACCTTC.